This T cell receptor beta chain was sequenced during a study of T cell responses to AZD1222 COVID-19 vaccine. V lost 3 bases to trimming and J lost 4 bases, with 9 bases between them. The CDR3 consists of 13 residues. Points on this clone: Its antigen is still unknown.

Study outcomes and limitations: Possibly, clonal diversity was underestimated; donors were largely white British and included more females.

Here immunoSEQ multiplex PCR was the method, and the copy in TCRdb shows in-frame clones only, minus some. The listing contains about 140,000 clones. The TCR was taken from an adult in good health. Input material: peripheral blood. The V call is TRBV12-3 or TRBV12-4, the J call TRBJ1-2; maybe TRBD1 (6 bases). Here the CDR3 DNA reads TGTGCCAGCAGTTTCAGGGGAGGCTATGGCTACACCTTC. This gives the protein CASSFRGGYGYTF.